This TCR beta chain was obtained from a study of shared T cell receptors in the human thymus. The repertoire was sequenced with immunoSEQ multiplex PCR; TCRdb's copy has only in-frame clones and lacks some. The table shows hundreds of thousands of clones, with roughly 94% occurring only once. Trimming removed 3 bases from V and 4 bases from J, with 18 bases in between. CDR1 is GTSNPN and CDR2 is SVGIG in the germline V gene (reference sequence). The CDR3 is made up of 15 amino acids. The chain recombines TRBV30 with TRBJ1-2, with D uncertain. This sequence was found in a human donor. The sequencing sample was made of thymocytes. The DNA of the CDR3 is TGTGCCTGGAGGCTGGGAGAGATTCATATCTATGGCTACACCTTC. Its protein product is CAWRLGEIHIYGYTF.